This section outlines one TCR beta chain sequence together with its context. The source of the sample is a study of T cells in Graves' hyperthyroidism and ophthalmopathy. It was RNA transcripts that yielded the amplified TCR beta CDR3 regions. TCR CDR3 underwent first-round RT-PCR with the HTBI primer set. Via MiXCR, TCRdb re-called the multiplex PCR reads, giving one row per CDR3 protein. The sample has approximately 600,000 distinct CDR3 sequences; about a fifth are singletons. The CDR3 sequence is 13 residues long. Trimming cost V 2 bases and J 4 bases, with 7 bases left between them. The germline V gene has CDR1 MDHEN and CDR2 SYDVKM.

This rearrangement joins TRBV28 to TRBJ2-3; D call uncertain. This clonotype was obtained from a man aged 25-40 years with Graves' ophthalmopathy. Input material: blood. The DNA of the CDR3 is TGTGCCAGCAGTTTAAGCAGCCCAGATACGCAGTATTTT. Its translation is CASSLSSPDTQYF. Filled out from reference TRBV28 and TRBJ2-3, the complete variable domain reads DVKVTQSSRYLVKRTGEKVFLECVQDMDHENMFWYRQDPGLGLRLIYFSYDVKMKEKGDIPEGYSVSREKKERFSLILESASTNQTSMYLCASSLSSPDTQYFGPGTRLTVL.